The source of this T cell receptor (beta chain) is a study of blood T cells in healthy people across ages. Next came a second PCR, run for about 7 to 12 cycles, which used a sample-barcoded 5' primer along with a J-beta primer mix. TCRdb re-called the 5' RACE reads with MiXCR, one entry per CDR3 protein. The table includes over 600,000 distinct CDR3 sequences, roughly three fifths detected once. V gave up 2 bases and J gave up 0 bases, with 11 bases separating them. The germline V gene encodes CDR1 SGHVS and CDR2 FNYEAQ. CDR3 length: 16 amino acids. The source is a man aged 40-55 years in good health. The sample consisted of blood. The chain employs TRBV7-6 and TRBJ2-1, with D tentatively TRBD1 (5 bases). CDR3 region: CASSLPGPSSYNEQFF. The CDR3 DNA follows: TGTGCCAGCAGCTTACCAGGGCCGAGCTCCTACAATGAGCAGTTCTTC.